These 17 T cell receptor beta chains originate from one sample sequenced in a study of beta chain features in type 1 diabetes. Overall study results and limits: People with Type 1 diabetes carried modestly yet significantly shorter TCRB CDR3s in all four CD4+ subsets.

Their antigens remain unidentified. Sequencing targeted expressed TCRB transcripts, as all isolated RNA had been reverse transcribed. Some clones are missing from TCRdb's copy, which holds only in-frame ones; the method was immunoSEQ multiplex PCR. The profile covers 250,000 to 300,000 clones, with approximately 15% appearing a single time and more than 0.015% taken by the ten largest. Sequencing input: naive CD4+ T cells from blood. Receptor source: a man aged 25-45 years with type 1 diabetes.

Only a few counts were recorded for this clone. CDR3 sequence reads: CASSLPRGGATNEKLFF. CDR3 DNA sequence: TGCGCCAGCAGCTTACCCCGCGGGGGGGCAACTAATGAAAAACTGTTTTTT. V gene TRBV5-1 combines with J gene TRBJ1-4; D is perhaps TRBD1 (5 bases). Germline-derived CDR1 and CDR2 are SGHRS and YFSETQ. The V end was cut by 2 bases, the J end by 0 bases, with 14 bases between. This CDR3 is 17 amino acids long.

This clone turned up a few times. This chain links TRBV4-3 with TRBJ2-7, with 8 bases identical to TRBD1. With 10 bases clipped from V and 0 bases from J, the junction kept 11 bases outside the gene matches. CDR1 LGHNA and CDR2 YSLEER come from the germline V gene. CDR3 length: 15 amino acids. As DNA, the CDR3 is TGCGCCACCAGTGGGAGGACAGGGACCTCCTACGAGCAGTACTTC. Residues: CATSGRTGTSYEQYF.

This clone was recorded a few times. CDR3 in DNA: TGTGCCAGCAGATATGGACAGGGCGGCTATGGCTACACCTTC. It specifies CASRYGQGGYGYTF. The V and J genes are TRBV6-5 and TRBJ1-2; 8 positions agree with TRBD1. The CDR3 extends over 14 amino acids. J lost 4 bases, V lost 6 bases, and 7 bases had no gene match. In germline, CDR1 is MNHEY, CDR2 SVGAGI.

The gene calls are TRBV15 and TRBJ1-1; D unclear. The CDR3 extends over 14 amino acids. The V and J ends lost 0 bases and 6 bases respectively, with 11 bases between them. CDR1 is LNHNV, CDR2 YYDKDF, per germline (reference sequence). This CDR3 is CATSREYTDPEAFF. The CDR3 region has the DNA TGTGCCACCAGCAGAGAGTATACAGATCCTGAAGCTTTCTTT.

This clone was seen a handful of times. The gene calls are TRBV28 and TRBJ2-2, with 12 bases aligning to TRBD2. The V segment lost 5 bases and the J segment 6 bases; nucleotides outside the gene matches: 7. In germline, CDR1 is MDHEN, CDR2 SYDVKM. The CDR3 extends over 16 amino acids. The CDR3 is CASSRPGLAGSGELFF. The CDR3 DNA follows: TGTGCCAGCAGTAGACCGGGACTAGCGGGTTCCGGGGAGCTGTTTTTT.

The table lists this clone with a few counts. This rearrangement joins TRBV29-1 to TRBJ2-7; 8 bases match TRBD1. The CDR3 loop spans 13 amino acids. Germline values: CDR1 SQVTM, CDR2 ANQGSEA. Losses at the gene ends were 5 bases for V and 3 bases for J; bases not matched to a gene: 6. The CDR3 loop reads CSVSTGTGYEQYF. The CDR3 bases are TGCAGCGTTTCGACCGGGACAGGCTACGAGCAGTACTTC.

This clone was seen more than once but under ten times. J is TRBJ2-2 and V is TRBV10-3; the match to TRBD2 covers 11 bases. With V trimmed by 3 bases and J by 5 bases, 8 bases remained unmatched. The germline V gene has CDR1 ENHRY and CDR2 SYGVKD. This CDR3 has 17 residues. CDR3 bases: TGTGCCATCAGTGAACCTTTAGCGGGAGGGCGAACCGGGGAGCTGTTTTTT. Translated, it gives CAISEPLAGGRTGELFF.

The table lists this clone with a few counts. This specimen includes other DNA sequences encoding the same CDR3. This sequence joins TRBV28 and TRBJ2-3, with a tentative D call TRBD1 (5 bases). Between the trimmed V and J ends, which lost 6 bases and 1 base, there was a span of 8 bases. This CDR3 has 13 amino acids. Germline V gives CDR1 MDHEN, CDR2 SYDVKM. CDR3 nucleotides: TGTGCCAGCAGCCTAGGGGGCACAGATACGCAGTATTTT. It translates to CASSLGGTDTQYF.

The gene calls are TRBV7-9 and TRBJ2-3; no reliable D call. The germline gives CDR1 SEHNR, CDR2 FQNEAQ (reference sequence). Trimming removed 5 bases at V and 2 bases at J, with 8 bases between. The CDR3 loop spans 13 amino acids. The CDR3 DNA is TGTGCCAGCAGCCTGGCCCTCACAGATACGCAGTATTTT. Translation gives CASSLALTDTQYF.

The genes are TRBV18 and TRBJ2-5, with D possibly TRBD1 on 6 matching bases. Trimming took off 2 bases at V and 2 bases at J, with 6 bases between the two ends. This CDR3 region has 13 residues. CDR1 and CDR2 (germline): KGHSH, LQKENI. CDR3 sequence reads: CASSPGTQETQYF. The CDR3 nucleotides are TGTGCCAGCTCACCAGGGACACAAGAGACCCAGTACTTC. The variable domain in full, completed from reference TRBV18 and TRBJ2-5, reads NAGVMQNPRHLVRRRGQEARLRCSPMKGHSHVYWYRQLPEEGLKFMVYLQKENIIDESGMPKERFSAEFPKEGPSILRIQQVVRGDSAAYFCASSPGTQETQYFGPGTRLLVL.

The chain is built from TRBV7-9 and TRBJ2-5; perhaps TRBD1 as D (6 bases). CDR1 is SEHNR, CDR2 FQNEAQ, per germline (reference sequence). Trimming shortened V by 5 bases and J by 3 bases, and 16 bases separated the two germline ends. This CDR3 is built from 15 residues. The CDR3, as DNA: TGTGCCAGCAGCCTCCTACAGGGTTCGAAAGAGACCCAGTACTTC. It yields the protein CASSLLQGSKETQYF.

The CDR3 sequence is CASSQEGGQSREKLFF. Here the CDR3 DNA reads TGCGCCAGCAGCCAAGAAGGTGGCCAGTCTAGGGAAAAACTGTTTTTT. The chain combines TRBV4-1 with TRBJ1-4; D not certain. Trimming cost V 0 bases and J 8 bases, with 16 bases left between them. Germline lookup yields CDR1 MGHRA and CDR2 YSYEKL. The CDR3 totals 16 residues.

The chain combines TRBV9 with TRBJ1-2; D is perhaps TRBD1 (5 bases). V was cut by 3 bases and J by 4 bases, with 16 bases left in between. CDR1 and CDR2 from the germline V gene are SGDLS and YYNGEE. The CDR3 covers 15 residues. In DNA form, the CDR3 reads TGTGCCAGCAGCGCCGCGGGGCCAGCCTTCTATGGCTACACCTTC. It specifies CASSAAGPAFYGYTF. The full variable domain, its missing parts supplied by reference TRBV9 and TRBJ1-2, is DSGVTQTPKHLITATGQRVTLRCSPRSGDLSVYWYQQSLDQGLQFLIQYYNGEERAKGNILERFSAQQFPDLHSELNLSSLELGDSALYFCASSAAGPAFYGYTFGSGTRLTVV.

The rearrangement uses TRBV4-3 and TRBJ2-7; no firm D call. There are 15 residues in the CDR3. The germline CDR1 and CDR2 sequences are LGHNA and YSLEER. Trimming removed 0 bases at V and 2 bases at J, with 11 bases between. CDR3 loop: CASSQEREAAYEQYF. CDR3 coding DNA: TGCGCCAGCAGCCAAGAACGCGAAGCCGCCTACGAGCAGTACTTC.

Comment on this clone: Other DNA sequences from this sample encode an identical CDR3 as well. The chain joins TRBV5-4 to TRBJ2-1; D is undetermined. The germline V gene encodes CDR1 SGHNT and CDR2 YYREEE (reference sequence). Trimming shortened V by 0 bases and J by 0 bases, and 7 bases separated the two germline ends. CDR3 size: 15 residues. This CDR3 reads CASSLDRSSYNEQFF. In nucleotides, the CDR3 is TGTGCCAGCAGCTTGGACAGAAGCTCCTACAATGAGCAGTTCTTC. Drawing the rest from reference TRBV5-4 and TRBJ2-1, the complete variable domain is ETGVTQSPTHLIKTRGQQVTLRCSSQSGHNTVSWYQQALGQGPQFIFQYYREEENGRGNFPPRFSGLQFPNYSSELNVNALELDDSALYLCASSLDRSSYNEQFFGPGTRLTVL.

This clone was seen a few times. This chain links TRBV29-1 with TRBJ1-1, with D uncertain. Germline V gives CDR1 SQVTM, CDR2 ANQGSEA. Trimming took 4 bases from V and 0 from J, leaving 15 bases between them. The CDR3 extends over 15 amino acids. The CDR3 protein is CSVGYTQRMNTEAFF. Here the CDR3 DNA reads TGCAGCGTTGGGTATACACAGAGAATGAACACTGAAGCTTTCTTT.

The CDR3 coding sequence is TGTGCCAGCAGTGGTCGGCGGGGCGCAGAAGCTTTCTTT. This translates into CASSGRRGAEAFF. The rearrangement uses TRBV25-1 and TRBJ1-1; perhaps TRBD1 as D (5 bases). Germline V gene lookup returns CDR1 MGHDK and CDR2 SYGVNS. Trimming took off 4 bases at V and 8 bases at J, with 14 bases between the two ends. The CDR3 runs 13 residues.